This TCR beta chain is drawn from a study of blood T cell repertoires in COVID-19. The germline CDR1 and CDR2 sequences are MNHNS and SASEGT. The CDR3 has 15 amino acids. V was clipped by 0 bases and J by 5 bases, with 13 bases between them. This clone was picked up one time. Sequencing was performed with immunoSEQ multiplex PCR; in TCRdb, only in-frame clones are kept and a portion is missing. The table lists over 200,000 clones, approximately 80% of them singletons. The J gene is TRBJ1-2, the V gene TRBV6-1, with D uncertain. The sequence was collected from a man aged 60 to 69 who had recovered from COVID-19. The specimen sequenced was PBMCs or T cells enriched from blood (not recorded which). DNA for the CDR3: TGTGCCAGCAGTGAAGCGGTTGGCCAGTTTTATGGCTACACCTTC. This sequence encodes CASSEAVGQFYGYTF.